This T cell receptor beta chain stems from a study of T cell responses to AZD1222 COVID-19 vaccine (dated by TCRdb to the early 2020s). About the investigation overall: Because spike-specific TCR depth and breadth did not differ between the two schedules, AZD1222 recipients who got a second dose at roughly 4 weeks were pooled with those who got a second dose at roughly 12 weeks. Trial participants were enrolled by age into subgroups of 18-55, 56-69 and 70-plus years, and around 140, 26 and 57 TCR-sequenced participants, respectively, were included in these subgroups. A total of around 240 trial participants underwent TCR sequencing, of whom nearly 210 received two doses of AZD1222 and some 26 received two doses of the MenACWY control vaccine.

The CDR3 regions of human TCRbeta chains were analyzed by immunosequencing. The paper's data handling went like this. TCRs in the repertoires were compared against a reference library of SARS-CoV-2-specific TCRs that had been generated with the MIRA antigen-specificity platform. Breadth was defined as the fraction of unique TCRs that were SARS-CoV-2-associated. Depth was defined as the fraction of total T cells that were SARS-CoV-2-associated. Each spike-specific TCR was assigned to its reactive spike region and to a CD4 or CD8 class using the MIRA data. Log10-transformed breadth and depth values were compared by one-way ANOVA with Sidak's multiple comparisons tests. The immuneACCESS repertoire file appears here via TCRdb, limited to in-frame rearrangements. These files lack a portion of the clones; in checked studies, under half of the deficit traces to unresolved V genes, and the cause of the others is not known. V, J and clone size are those of that table, while D and trimming were read from the DNA. Present in this sample are 100,000 or so clones, roughly 90% of which were seen just once. Of the sample, approximately 4.9% falls within the top ten clones.

Turning to this clone: Its target antigen remains unknown. Base qualities are missing; no much larger clone stands one base away.

From a lookup of the germline V gene, CDR1 and CDR2 are SGHNT and YENEEA. From the cysteine through the phenylalanine, the CDR3 covers 13 amino acids. Left in the record is the CDR3 DNA by itself, 39 bases read in frame from the first base. V is pruned by 5 bases and J by 3 bases, leaving 3 bases of the junction without a gene match. What the time point label conveys for this sample: baseline before first vaccination. Samples from vaccinated people were obtained from the UK trials COV001 and COV002, which included a single-blind randomized controlled phase 2/3 trial of AZD1222 (ChAdOx1 nCoV-19) in healthy adults. Trial participant PBMC samples were collected at day 0 and day 28 after the second dose for TCRbeta chain sequencing. The research as a whole found: Because no samples from the day 14 peak response were available, repertoires could be characterized only after the peak T cell response. Reportedly, almost half of the unique spike-specific TCRs recognized epitopes lying outside the regions that are mutated in the B.1.351 and B.1.1.7 variants. The vaccine-associated CD4 TCRs covered the entire spike protein, and the dominant responses fell in regions 160-218 and 743-854. In the small 56-69-year group, the increase in depth fell short of significance, most likely because of low power. A significant rise in spike-specific TCR breadth and depth was observed after two AZD1222 doses relative to day 0 and relative to MenACWY recipients. Most participants were white British and females outnumbered males, and the authors suggested that clonal diversity may have been underestimated. Conclusions about previously exposed vaccinees were limited because only a handful of AZD1222 recipients were SARS-CoV-2 seropositive at baseline.

The material was peripheral blood, obtained on day 0 of AZD1222 vaccination. Recombination linked TRBV11-3 to TRBJ1-1; 7 bases in between match TRBD1. The origin of this receptor is an adult in good health. The sequence in DNA is TGTGCCAGCAGCGAGGACAGGTACACTGAAGCTTTCTTT. This codes for CASSEDRYTEAFF.